Below are 2 T cell receptor beta chains sequenced from a single sample in a study of regulatory T cells in long-lasting Graves disease. Specified time point: newly diagnosed GD, antithyroid drugs for less than 3 months. Construction of the TCR library relied on RNA isolated from PBMCs. According to the study, TCR beta libraries were built with iRepertoire HTBI primers and CDR3-region Arm-PCR. TCRdb independently ran MiXCR on the multiplex PCR reads; one entry per CDR3 protein. The data contain 350,000 to 500,000 distinct CDR3 sequences, around 15% of them singletons. These data were also reused for a study on T cells in Graves' hyperthyroidism and ophthalmopathy.

This material consisted of peripheral blood mononuclear cells (PBMCs), taken at new diagnosis, from a patient treated with antithyroid drugs. Source of these receptors: a woman in her twenties or thirties with Graves disease.

The chain carries TRBV29-1 and TRBJ2-1, with TRBD2 matching over 8 bases. Per germline, CDR1 SQVTM and CDR2 ANQGSEA. With 0 bases clipped from V and 3 bases from J, the junction kept 19 bases outside the gene matches. CDR3 size: 20 residues. CDR3: CSVEEWGPSGSYDRYNEQFF. The CDR3 coding sequence is TGCAGCGTTGAAGAATGGGGTCCAAGCGGGAGTTATGATCGCTACAATGAGCAGTTCTTC.

This clonotype has ten or more counts. The V call is TRBV29-1, the J call TRBJ1-1, with D unresolved. Germline V gene data show CDR1 as SQVTM and CDR2 as ANQGSEA. With 1 base removed from V and 5 bases from J, the gap between germline ends came to 11 bases. The CDR3 loop spans 13 amino acids. DNA of the CDR3: TGCAGCGTTGAAGGAGGATTTGGGACTGAAGCTTTCTTT. It yields the protein CSVEGGFGTEAFF.